This TCR beta chain originates from a study of blood T cell repertoires in COVID-19. The overall study: From the United States, Italy and Spain came samples of acute and convalescent COVID-19.

Authors' processing steps: Reference gene primer amplification gave nucleated cell count estimates. Measured with immunoSEQ multiplex PCR; TCRdb has only the in-frame clones, and not every one. The V and J calls and clone size come from that table; D and trimming were worked out from the DNA. The data contain 180,000 or so clones, about 90% of them seen just once; the ten biggest clones take up around 1.2%. The CDR3 extends over 16 amino acids. V lost 1 base, J lost 4 bases, and 7 bases stayed unmatched. CDR1 and CDR2 from the germline V gene are MGHRA and YSYEKL. The receptor comes from a human donor with acute COVID-19. The donor label of this sample is uncertain. Sample: PBMCs or T cells enriched from blood (not recorded which). V is TRBV4-1 and J is TRBJ1-3; 7 bases agree with TRBD1. The chain's CDR3 is CASSQVYKGAGNTIYF. The CDR3 DNA reads TGCGCCAGCAGCCAAGTGTATAAGGGGGCGGGAAACACCATATATTTT.